Listed below are T cell receptor beta chains from one sample, sequenced in a study of identical twins. TCRdb analysed the 5' RACE reads with MiXCR anew, one entry per CDR3 protein. The data contain 240,000 or so distinct CDR3 sequences, roughly an eighth of them singletons. The same data also went into a second study, on yellow fever vaccine responses in identical twins.

The sequencing sample was made of memory (CD45RO+) T cells sorted from blood. Every receptor here comes from a woman between 18 and 29 years old in good health. CDR3s include the opening cysteine and the closing phenylalanine or tryptophan. The D gene is left open where the match is weak. Rows may omit the clone size; those that give it use once, few, many or a size class.

v_gene	abundance	d_gene	j_gene	CDR3nt	CDR3aa
TRBV7-9	many	NA	TRBJ1-6	TGTGCCAGCAGGCGAGGGGATAATTCACCCCTCCACTTT	CASRRGDNSPLHF
TRBV12-3/TRBV12-4	few	NA	TRBJ1-1	TGTGCCAGCATCGTCAATGGGGGCACTGAAGCTTTCTTT	CASIVNGGTEAFF
TRBV11-1	few	TRBD1	TRBJ2-6	TGTGCCAGCAGTCTTCCGGGACAGATTACTGGGGCCAACGTCCTGACTTTC	CASSLPGQITGANVLTF
TRBV5-6	many	NA	TRBJ1-4	TGTGCCAGCAGCCTATTGGGGGCCGATGAAAAACTGTTTTTT	CASSLLGADEKLFF
TRBV4-2	NA	NA	TRBJ2-3	TGTGCCAGCAGCCAGAGGACGGAAACAGATACGCAGTATTTT	CASSQRTETDTQYF
TRBV5-1	few	TRBD1	TRBJ1-2	TGCGCCAGCAGCTTAAAGAGACAGGGAGGCCAGAACTATGGCTACACCTTC	CASSLKRQGGQNYGYTF
TRBV6-1	few	TRBD2	TRBJ2-1	TGTGCCAGCAGACTTAGCGGGGGGGGAAGGCTTAATGAGCAGTTCTTC	CASRLSGGGRLNEQFF
TRBV7-2	NA	TRBD1	TRBJ2-7	TGTGCCAGCAGCTTAAGTGGACAGGGGACCTACGAGCAGTACTTC	CASSLSGQGTYEQYF
TRBV6-5	many	TRBD2	TRBJ2-1	TGTGCCAGCAGTTACTCATCTAGCGGGAGGTACAATGAGCAGTTCTTC	CASSYSSSGRYNEQFF
TRBV12-3/TRBV12-4	NA	NA	TRBJ2-5	TGTGCCAGCAGTTTAATAAGGGTGGAGGCCCAGTACTTC	CASSLIRVEAQYF
TRBV28	few	TRBD1	TRBJ1-1	TGTGCCAGCAGTTTGGACAGGTTTAGGGGAGAAGCTTTCTTT	CASSLDRFRGEAFF
TRBV24-1	NA	NA	TRBJ2-1	TGTGCCACCTCGGAAGGGCAGGGGACCTACAATGAGCAGTTCTTC	CATSEGQGTYNEQFF
TRBV7-2	NA	TRBD2	TRBJ2-3	TGTGCCAGCAGCTTAAGTCCTAGCGGGGGGGGCACAGATACGCAGTATTTT	CASSLSPSGGGTDTQYF
TRBV7-2	NA	TRBD2	TRBJ2-3	TGTGCCAGCAGCCCCAGGCGGGAGAGGCAGTATTTT	CASSPRRERQYF
TRBV7-8	few	TRBD2	TRBJ2-1	TGTGCCAGCAGCTTAGTTGCGGGGGGGCTGCTATACAATGAGCAGTTCTTC	CASSLVAGGLLYNEQFF
TRBV6-5	few	NA	TRBJ2-5	TGTGCCAGCAGTTTACGGGGGCCAGAGACCCAGTACTTC	CASSLRGPETQYF
TRBV12-3/TRBV12-4	few	TRBD1	TRBJ2-1	TGTGCCAGCAGTCTCGGGACAGGGGCCTACAATGAGCAGTTCTTC	CASSLGTGAYNEQFF
TRBV18	many	TRBD1	TRBJ2-3	TGTGCCAGCTCACCCAAGACAGGGATCACAGATACGCAGTATTTT	CASSPKTGITDTQYF
TRBV12-3/TRBV12-4	many	TRBD2	TRBJ2-3	TGTGCCAGCAGTTTCGGGGCGGGGGGGCGAGATACGCAGTATTTT	CASSFGAGGRDTQYF
TRBV14	NA	TRBD2	TRBJ2-1	TGTGCCAGCAGCCTGGGACTAGGATTTGATGAGCAGTTCTTC	CASSLGLGFDEQFF
TRBV12-3/TRBV12-4	once	NA	TRBJ2-1	TGTGCCTTCAGTTTAGTTCTCTTAACCGGGACTGGAACGTCAAATGAGCAGTTCTTC	CAFSLVLLTGTGTSNEQFF
TRBV15	NA	TRBD1	TRBJ2-7	TGTGCCACCAGCAGAGAACGGACAGGGGGCTACGAGCAGTACTTC	CATSRERTGGYEQYF
TRBV7-9	many	NA	TRBJ1-6	TGTGCCAGCAGCCCCTTCGGACTTGATAATTCACCCCTCCACTTT	CASSPFGLDNSPLHF
TRBV11-2	NA	NA	TRBJ1-4	TGTGCCAGCAGCTTTATGTATCCTCTTAATGAAAAACTGTTTTTT	CASSFMYPLNEKLFF
TRBV18	few	NA	TRBJ1-1	TGTGCCAGCTCTGTCAAGGATCTTACTGAAGCTTTCTTT	CASSVKDLTEAFF
TRBV29-1	few	NA	TRBJ2-5	TGCAGCGTTGAATGGGTGTACCAAGAGACCCAGTACTTC	CSVEWVYQETQYF
TRBV20-1	many	NA	TRBJ2-5	TGCAGTGCTAGAGACCCTCTGCGGGGAGAGACCCAGTACTTC	CSARDPLRGETQYF